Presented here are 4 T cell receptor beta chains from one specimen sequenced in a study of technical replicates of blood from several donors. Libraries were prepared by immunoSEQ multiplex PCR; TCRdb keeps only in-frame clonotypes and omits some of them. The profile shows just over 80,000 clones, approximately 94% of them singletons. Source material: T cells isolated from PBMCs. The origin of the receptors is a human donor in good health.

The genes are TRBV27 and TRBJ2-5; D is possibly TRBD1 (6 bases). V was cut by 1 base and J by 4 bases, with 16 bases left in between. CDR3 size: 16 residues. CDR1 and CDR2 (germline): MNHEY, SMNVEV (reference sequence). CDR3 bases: TGTGCCAGCAGTTTATTGCCCCCAGTGGGGGCAGAGACCCAGTACTTC. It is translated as CASSLLPPVGAETQYF.

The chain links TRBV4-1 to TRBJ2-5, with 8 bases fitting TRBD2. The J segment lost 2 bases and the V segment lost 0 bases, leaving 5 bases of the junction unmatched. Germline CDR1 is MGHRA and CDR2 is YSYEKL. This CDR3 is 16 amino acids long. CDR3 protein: CASSQDRTSWQETQYF. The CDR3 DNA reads TGCGCCAGCAGCCAAGATAGGACTAGCTGGCAAGAGACCCAGTACTTC.

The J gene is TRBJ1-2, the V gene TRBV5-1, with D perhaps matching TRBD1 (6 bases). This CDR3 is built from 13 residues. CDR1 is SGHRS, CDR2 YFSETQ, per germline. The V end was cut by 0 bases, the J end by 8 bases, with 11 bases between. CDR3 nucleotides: TGCGCCAGCAGCTTGGAACAGGGAAGAGGCTACACCTTC. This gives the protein CASSLEQGRGYTF.

CDR3 in amino acids: CASSLGQVNEQFF. CDR3 nucleotide sequence: TGTGCCAGCAGCTTAGGGCAGGTCAATGAGCAGTTCTTC. The chain links TRBV7-2 to TRBJ2-1; D not resolved. Trimming shortened V by 1 base and J by 6 bases, and 7 bases separated the two germline ends. Looked up from germline, CDR1 is SGHTA and CDR2 is FQGNSA. This CDR3 has 13 amino acids.